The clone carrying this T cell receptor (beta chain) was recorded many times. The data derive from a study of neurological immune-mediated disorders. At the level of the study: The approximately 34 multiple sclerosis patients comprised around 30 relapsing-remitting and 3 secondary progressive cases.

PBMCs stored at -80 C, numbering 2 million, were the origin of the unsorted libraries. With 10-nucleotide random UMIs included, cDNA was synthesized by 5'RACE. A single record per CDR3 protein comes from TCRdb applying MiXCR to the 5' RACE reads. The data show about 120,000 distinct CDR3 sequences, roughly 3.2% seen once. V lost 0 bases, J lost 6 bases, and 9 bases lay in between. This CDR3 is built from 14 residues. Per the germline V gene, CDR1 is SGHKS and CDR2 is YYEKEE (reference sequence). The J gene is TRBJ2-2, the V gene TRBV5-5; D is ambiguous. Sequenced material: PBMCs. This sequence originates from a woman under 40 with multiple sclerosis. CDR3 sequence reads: CASSLDLPPGELFF. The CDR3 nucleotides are TGTGCCAGCAGCTTGGATCTACCACCCGGGGAGCTGTTTTTT.